This is a list of T cell receptor beta chains from one sample in a study of T cells after yellow fever vaccination. In TCRdb, the 5' RACE reads were re-called with MiXCR into one record per CDR3 protein. The sample lists 550,000 to 750,000 distinct CDR3 sequences, approximately 12% seen once, with 11% to 15% in the top ten. Here the sequenced sample was PBMCs, taken on the day of the yellow fever booster vaccination. The receptors here all came from a man aged 25-45 years who received the YFV17D yellow fever vaccine. Both conserved end residues are part of each CDR3. The D gene is left open where the match is weak. Clone size appears in some rows only: once, few, many, or a class for an expanded clone.

clone_size,d_call,cdr3_length,v_call,j_call,cdr3_aa,cdr3_nt
many,-,12,TRBV24-1,TRBJ1-2,CATSDLGTHYTF,TGTGCCACCAGTGATTTGGGCACCCACTACACCTTC
few,TRBD2,16,TRBV7-2,TRBJ2-2,CASSFNRGRAGGELFF,TGTGCCAGCAGCTTTAATCGGGGGAGGGCAGGCGGGGAGCTGTTTTTT
-,-,19,TRBV12-3/TRBV12-4,TRBJ1-5,CASSFRQVRGFYSNQPQHF,TGTGCCAGCAGCTTTCGACAGGTTCGGGGTTTTTATAGCAATCAGCCCCAGCATTTT
-,TRBD1,13,TRBV20-1,TRBJ1-6,CSARTGGKSPLHF,TGCAGTGCGCGGACAGGGGGAAAGTCACCCCTCCACTTT
-,-,11,TRBV9,TRBJ1-2,CASSVGMLYTF,TGTGCCAGCAGCGTAGGCATGCTCTACACCTTC
many,-,11,TRBV6-5,TRBJ2-7,CATVVGYEQYF,TGTGCCACCGTGGTGGGCTACGAGCAGTACTTC
once,TRBD2,12,TRBV20-1,TRBJ2-5,CSARLAVETQYF,TGCAGTGCTAGGCTAGCGGTCGAGACCCAGTACTTC
few,TRBD2,16,TRBV25-1,TRBJ2-1,CASSDQTSGNYNEQFF,TGTGCCAGCAGTGACCAGACTAGCGGGAACTACAATGAGCAGTTCTTC
-,-,15,TRBV3-1,TRBJ2-5,CASSPRNPSQETQYF,TGTGCCAGCAGCCCAAGAAACCCCAGCCAAGAGACCCAGTACTTC
few,-,16,TRBV12-3/TRBV12-4,TRBJ1-4,CASSFEFGATNEKLFF,TGTGCCAGCAGTTTCGAATTTGGAGCAACTAATGAAAAACTGTTTTTT
many,TRBD2,14,TRBV6-1,TRBJ2-2,CATKREMNTGELFF,TGTGCCACCAAGCGGGAGATGAACACCGGGGAGCTGTTTTTT
few,TRBD1,14,TRBV7-2,TRBJ2-1,CASSLSDRETEQFF,TGTGCCAGCAGCTTAAGCGACAGGGAGACTGAGCAGTTCTTC
-,TRBD2,15,TRBV4-1,TRBJ2-3,CASSQDAGVTDTQYF,TGCGCCAGCAGCCAAGATGCGGGAGTGACAGATACGCAGTATTTT
few,-,13,TRBV7-2,TRBJ2-1,CASSLAQGIEQFF,TGTGCCAGCAGCTTAGCCCAGGGGATTGAGCAGTTCTTC
many,-,12,TRBV28,TRBJ2-6,CASGSGANVLTF,TGTGCCAGCGGCTCTGGGGCCAACGTCCTGACTTTC
many,TRBD2,17,TRBV4-2,TRBJ2-3,CASSQDPAGAFGDTQYF,TGTGCCAGCAGCCAAGATCCAGCGGGGGCCTTCGGAGATACGCAGTATTTT
few,-,17,TRBV7-8,TRBJ2-1,CASSPELRAARYNEQFF,TGTGCCAGCAGCCCCGAATTGCGGGCGGCCCGCTACAATGAGCAGTTCTTC
once,TRBD2,16,TRBV5-4,TRBJ2-1,CASSLSWTSGNNEQFF,TGTGCCAGCAGCTTGTCCTGGACTAGCGGGAACAATGAGCAGTTCTTC
-,TRBD1,10,TRBV20-1,TRBJ1-2,CSAREGQGIF,TGCAGTGCTAGAGAGGGACAGGGTATCTTC
few,TRBD1,14,TRBV5-1,TRBJ2-5,CASTADRGEETQYF,TGCGCCAGCACGGCCGACAGGGGAGAAGAGACCCAGTACTTC
few,TRBD1,15,TRBV5-1,TRBJ1-1,CASSGQGQKNTEAFF,TGCGCCAGCAGCGGACAGGGACAGAAGAACACTGAAGCTTTCTTT
-,-,16,TRBV7-6,TRBJ1-1,CASSLGAGGVNTEAFF,TGTGCCAGCAGCCTAGGTGCTGGGGGGGTGAACACTGAAGCTTTCTTT
few,TRBD2,15,TRBV19,TRBJ2-7,CASSKPGLAIHEQYF,TGTGCCAGTAGTAAACCGGGACTAGCAATCCACGAGCAGTACTTC
once,-,13,TRBV29-1,TRBJ2-3,CSVEIQGTDSQYF,TGCAGCGTTGAAATCCAGGGCACAGATTCGCAGTATTTT
many,-,13,TRBV5-4,TRBJ1-2,CASSPDANYGYTF,TGTGCCAGCAGCCCGGACGCTAACTATGGCTACACCTTC
-,-,20,TRBV12-3/TRBV12-4,TRBJ2-6,CASSFIVRPLLSSGANVLTF,TGTGCCAGCAGTTTTATCGTCAGGCCGCTCCTCAGCTCTGGGGCCAACGTCCTGACTTTC
-,-,14,TRBV5-1,TRBJ2-3,CASSVWDLKDTQYF,TGCGCCAGCAGCGTATGGGACTTGAAGGATACGCAGTATTTT
many,TRBD2,17,TRBV12-3/TRBV12-4,TRBJ2-7,CASSGLAGGILTGEQYF,TGTGCCAGCAGCGGACTAGCGGGAGGAATCCTGACGGGGGAGCAGTACTTC
-,-,12,TRBV29-1,TRBJ2-7,CSVITQGYEQYF,TGCAGCGTTATTACGCAGGGCTACGAGCAGTACTTC
few,-,15,TRBV7-2,TRBJ2-7,CASSPQAATGNEQYF,TGTGCCAGCAGCCCCCAGGCCGCAACAGGGAACGAGCAGTACTTC
-,-,16,TRBV20-1,TRBJ1-1,CSASLGSVGWNTEAFF,TGCAGTGCTAGTTTGGGAAGCGTAGGATGGAACACTGAAGCTTTCTTT
few,-,13,TRBV29-1,TRBJ1-2,CSIRRFPNYGYTF,TGCAGCATCCGAAGGTTCCCTAACTATGGCTACACCTTC
-,TRBD2,20,TRBV23-1,TRBJ2-3,CASRGQGTSGSIPPTDTQYF,TGCGCCAGCCGGGGACAGGGGACTAGCGGGAGTATCCCTCCCACAGATACGCAGTATTTT
few,-,12,TRBV30,TRBJ1-5,CAWGEGGQPQHF,TGTGCCTGGGGGGAAGGGGGTCAGCCCCAGCATTTT
many,TRBD2,16,TRBV25-1,TRBJ2-2,CASSEYYRGRDGELFF,TGTGCCAGCAGTGAATACTATAGAGGGAGGGACGGGGAGCTGTTTTTT
few,TRBD1,16,TRBV7-9,TRBJ2-7,CASSQKPGQGGDEQYF,TGTGCCAGCAGCCAGAAACCGGGACAGGGAGGTGACGAGCAGTACTTC
few,-,14,TRBV4-3,TRBJ1-5,CASSPGPFDQPQHF,TGCGCCAGCAGCCCCGGACCCTTTGATCAGCCCCAGCATTTT
-,-,15,TRBV19,TRBJ1-3,CASSTGQHSGNTIYF,TGTGCCAGTAGTACAGGACAGCACTCTGGAAACACCATATATTTT
few,-,15,TRBV4-1,TRBJ2-2,CASSQGASLGGELFF,TGCGCCAGCAGCCAAGGTGCCTCTCTGGGCGGGGAGCTGTTTTTT
-,-,14,TRBV29-1,TRBJ2-1,CSGLLGPKYNEQFF,TGCAGCGGCCTCCTGGGGCCTAAATACAATGAGCAGTTCTTC
-,TRBD1,15,TRBV12-3/TRBV12-4,TRBJ1-2,CASSEGQGGIYGYTF,TGTGCCAGCAGTGAGGGACAGGGCGGAATCTATGGCTACACCTTC
many,-,16,TRBV5-6,TRBJ2-1,CASSPSGPGSYNEQFF,TGTGCCAGCAGCCCGTCCGGGCCCGGCTCCTACAATGAGCAGTTCTTC
few,TRBD2,16,TRBV7-8,TRBJ2-3,CASSLYLAGGSDTQYF,TGTGCCAGCAGCTTATACCTAGCGGGAGGTTCAGATACGCAGTATTTT
few,-,16,TRBV11-2,TRBJ2-3,CASSLVRRASTDTQYF,TGTGCCAGCAGCTTAGTCCGAAGAGCTAGCACAGATACGCAGTATTTT
few,TRBD1,13,TRBV4-3,TRBJ1-6,CASSRDRGSPLHF,TGCGCCAGCAGCCGGGACAGGGGTTCACCCCTCCACTTT
-,-,18,TRBV5-1,TRBJ1-3,CASSLEVRGANSGNTIYF,TGCGCCAGCAGCTTGGAGGTTCGGGGGGCGAACTCTGGAAACACCATATATTTT
few,TRBD1,13,TRBV7-2,TRBJ2-5,CASSETGVQTQYF,TGTGCCAGCAGCGAAACAGGGGTCCAGACCCAGTACTTC
-,TRBD2,16,TRBV19,TRBJ2-1,CASSILAGISYNEQFF,TGTGCCAGTAGTATACTAGCGGGAATCTCCTACAATGAGCAGTTCTTC
-,TRBD1,15,TRBV7-2,TRBJ2-7,CASNQWTGSSYEQYF,TGTGCCAGCAACCAATGGACAGGGAGCTCCTACGAGCAGTACTTC
few,TRBD1,13,TRBV12-3/TRBV12-4,TRBJ2-1,CASQRQGAHEQFF,TGTGCCAGCCAGAGACAGGGGGCCCATGAGCAGTTCTTC
-,-,14,TRBV6-5,TRBJ1-1,CASSYGARFAEAFF,TGTGCCAGCAGTTACGGAGCGAGGTTCGCTGAAGCTTTCTTT